Detailed here is one T cell receptor beta chain. This clonotype was seen many times. Its antigen is not yet known. Per-base qualities were not stored, and no clone one base away is much larger. TCRdb records Illumina NovaSeq 6000 as the sequencer. TCRalpha and TCRbeta cDNA libraries were built by 5'RACE with constant-segment primers, adding sample barcodes and unique molecular identifiers. RNA was extracted from every sample with Trizol reagent. Amplification of the libraries took two PCR steps, and the second step added a second sample barcode plus Illumina TruSeq adapters. Sequencing of libraries was performed on an Illumina NovaSeq with 2 x 150 bp paired-end reads. Processing in the source paper ran as follows. The reads were demultiplexed and collapsed into UMI-guided consensus sequences using migec v1.2.7. Using mixcr v2.1.11, the UMI consensuses were aligned to TRA and TRB V and J templates and assembled into clonotypes. A clonotype was counted as expanded or contracted only when both edgeR and NoisET called the clonotype significant, with the noise models trained on biological replicates. For edgeR calls, the cutoffs were a false discovery rate-adjusted p below 0.01 and a log2 fold-change threshold of 1. PCA with hierarchical clustering of max-normalized trajectories of the 1000 most abundant clonotypes was used as exploratory dynamics analysis. Separately sequenced CD4+ and CD8+ repertoires were used to assign the CD4 or CD8 phenotype of responding clones. TCRdb reprocessing: public reads trimmed at Q25 with fastp, clones called with MiXCR, in-frame beta chains kept. Rows matching on CDR3 protein sequence are summarized as one entry with the most common DNA and genes. TCRdb, rather than the study authors, made the V and J calls. The sample has 380,000 or so distinct CDR3 sequences on record, approximately 14% of them singletons. Of the sample, about a fifth falls within the top ten clones.

V lost 1 base and J lost 5 bases; the stretch between them is 11 bases long. The CDR3 starts with the cysteine, ends with the phenylalanine, and has 14 residues. Of all the DNA, just the CDR3 is kept, 42 bases in frame from base 1. The germline V gene provides CDR1 SGHTA and CDR2 FQGTGA. These data come from a study of T-cell memory formation after mild COVID-19 listed by TCRdb under 2021. In the study overall: Most TCR sequence clusters were specific to one of the two donors. Longitudinal TCRalpha and TCRbeta repertoire sequencing tracked T-cell clones expanding and contracting after mild COVID-19 in two donors. The cohort was made up of two young adult volunteers, one female and one male, who were previously healthy. The research as a whole found: Contracting CD4+ clones were found mainly in CM and EM memory subsets, while CD8+ clones were enriched in EMRA. Clones contracting from day 15 to 85 had balanced CD4/CD8 phenotypes, while a second wave expanding from day 15 to 37 was biased towards CD4+. Some responding clones were detected in pre-infection memory, suggesting pre-existing cross-reactive memory T cells joined the SARS-CoV-2 response. The study included only a couple of mild cases, and larger cohorts that include severe cases with pre-infection samples were judged to be necessary. Whether the second-wave clones peaking on day 37 were SARS-CoV-2 specific was not confirmed.

Ficoll-Paque density gradient centrifugation was the method used to isolate PBMCs. The TCR was taken from a man aged 18 to 29 who had mild COVID-19 (a few samples of this study predate the infection). The sample titles of this study are shuffled in the database, so cell type and time point are left out; the donor was told from shared clones. The specimen was PBMCs or a T cell subset sorted from them (not recorded which). The sequence links TRBV7-3 to TRBJ2-5; no D segment can be confidently identified. Here the CDR3 is given as CASSLNAGRETQYF. The nucleotide sequence is given as TGTGCCAGCAGCTTAAACGCTGGGCGGGAGACCCAGTACTTC.